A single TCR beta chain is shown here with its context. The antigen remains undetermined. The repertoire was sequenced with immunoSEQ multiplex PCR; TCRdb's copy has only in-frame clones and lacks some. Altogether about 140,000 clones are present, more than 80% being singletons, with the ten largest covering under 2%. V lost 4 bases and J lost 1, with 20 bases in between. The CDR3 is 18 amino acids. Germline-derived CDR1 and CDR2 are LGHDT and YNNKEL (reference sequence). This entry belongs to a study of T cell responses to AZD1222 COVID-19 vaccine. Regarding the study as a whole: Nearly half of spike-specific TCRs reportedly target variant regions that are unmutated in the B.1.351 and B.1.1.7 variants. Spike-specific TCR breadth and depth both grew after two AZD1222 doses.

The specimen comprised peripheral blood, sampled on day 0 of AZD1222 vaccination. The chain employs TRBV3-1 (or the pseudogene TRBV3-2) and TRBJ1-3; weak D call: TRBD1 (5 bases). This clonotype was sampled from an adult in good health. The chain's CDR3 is CASSPAWWGGISGNTIYF. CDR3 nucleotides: TGTGCCAGCAGCCCTGCCTGGTGGGGGGGGATATCTGGAAACACCATATATTTT.